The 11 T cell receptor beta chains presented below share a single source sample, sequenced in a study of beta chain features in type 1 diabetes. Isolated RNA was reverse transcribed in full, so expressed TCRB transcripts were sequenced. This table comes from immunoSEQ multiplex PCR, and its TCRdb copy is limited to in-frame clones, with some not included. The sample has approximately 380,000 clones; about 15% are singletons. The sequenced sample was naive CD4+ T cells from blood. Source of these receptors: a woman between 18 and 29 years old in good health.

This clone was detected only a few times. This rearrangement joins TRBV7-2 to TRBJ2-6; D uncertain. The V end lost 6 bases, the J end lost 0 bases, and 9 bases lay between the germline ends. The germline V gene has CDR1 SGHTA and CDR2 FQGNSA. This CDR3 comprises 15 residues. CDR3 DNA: TGTGCCAGCAGTTTCGGGTACTCTGGGGCCAACGTCCTGACTTTC. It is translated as CASSFGYSGANVLTF.

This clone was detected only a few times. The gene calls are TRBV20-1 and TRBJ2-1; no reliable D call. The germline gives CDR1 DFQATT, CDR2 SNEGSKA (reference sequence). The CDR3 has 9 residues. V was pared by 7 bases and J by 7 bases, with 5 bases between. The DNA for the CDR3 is TGCAGTGACGGTAATGAGCAGTTCTTC. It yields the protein CSDGNEQFF.

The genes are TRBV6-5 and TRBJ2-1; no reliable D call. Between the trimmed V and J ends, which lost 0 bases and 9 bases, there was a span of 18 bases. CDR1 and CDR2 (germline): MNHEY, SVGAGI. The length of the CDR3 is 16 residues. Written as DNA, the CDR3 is TGTGCCAGCAGTTACTCTACTTCTTCTCGGGTCCCTGAGCAGTTCTTC. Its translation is CASSYSTSSRVPEQFF.

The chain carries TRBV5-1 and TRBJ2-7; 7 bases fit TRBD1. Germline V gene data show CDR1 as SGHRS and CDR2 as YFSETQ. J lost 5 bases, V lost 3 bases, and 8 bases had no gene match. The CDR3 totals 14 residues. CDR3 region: CASSSPPTGHEQYF. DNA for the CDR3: TGCGCCAGCAGCTCACCCCCGACAGGGCACGAGCAGTACTTC.

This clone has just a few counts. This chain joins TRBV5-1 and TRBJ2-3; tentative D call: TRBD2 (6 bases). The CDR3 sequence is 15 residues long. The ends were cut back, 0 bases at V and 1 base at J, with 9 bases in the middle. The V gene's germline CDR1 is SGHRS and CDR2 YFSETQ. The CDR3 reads CASSLERVRTDTQYF. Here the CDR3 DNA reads TGCGCCAGCAGCTTGGAGCGGGTCCGCACAGATACGCAGTATTTT.

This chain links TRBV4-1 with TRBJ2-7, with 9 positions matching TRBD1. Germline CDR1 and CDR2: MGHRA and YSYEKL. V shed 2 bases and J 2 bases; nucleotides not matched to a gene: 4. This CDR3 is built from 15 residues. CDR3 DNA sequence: TGCGCCAGCAGCCAAACCGGGACAGGGACCTACGAGCAGTACTTC. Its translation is CASSQTGTGTYEQYF.

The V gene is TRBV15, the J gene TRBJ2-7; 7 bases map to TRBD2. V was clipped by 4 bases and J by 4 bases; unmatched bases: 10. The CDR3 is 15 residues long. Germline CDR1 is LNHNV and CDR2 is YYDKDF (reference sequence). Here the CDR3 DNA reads TGTGCCACCAGCAAGCCGGCGGGAGTACGGTACGAGCAGTACTTC. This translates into CATSKPAGVRYEQYF. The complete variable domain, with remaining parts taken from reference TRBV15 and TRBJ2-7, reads DAMVIQNPRYQVTQFGKPVTLSCSQTLNHNVMYWYQQKSSQAPKLLFHYYDKDFNNEADTPDNFQSRRPNTSFCFLDIRSPGLGDTAMYLCATSKPAGVRYEQYFGPGTRLTVT.

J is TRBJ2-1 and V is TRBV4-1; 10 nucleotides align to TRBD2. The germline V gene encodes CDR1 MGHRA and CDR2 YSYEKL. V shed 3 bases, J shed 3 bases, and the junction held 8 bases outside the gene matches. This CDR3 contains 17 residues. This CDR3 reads CASSQGSGRRVYNEQFF. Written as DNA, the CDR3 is TGCGCCAGCAGCCAGGGTAGCGGGAGGAGGGTCTACAATGAGCAGTTCTTC.

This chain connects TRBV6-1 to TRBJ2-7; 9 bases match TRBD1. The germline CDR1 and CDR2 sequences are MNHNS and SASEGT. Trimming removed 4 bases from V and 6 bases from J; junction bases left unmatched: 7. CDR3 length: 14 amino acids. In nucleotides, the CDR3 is TGTGCCAGCAGTGTACCGGGACAGGGCGCCGAGCAGTACTTC. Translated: CASSVPGQGAEQYF.

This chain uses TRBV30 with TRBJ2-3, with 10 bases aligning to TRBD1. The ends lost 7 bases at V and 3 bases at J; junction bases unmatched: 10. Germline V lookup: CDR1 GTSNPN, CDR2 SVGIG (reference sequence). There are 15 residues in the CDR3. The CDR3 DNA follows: TGTGCCTCTCACCGGGACAGGGGAGGTACAGATACGCAGTATTTT. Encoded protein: CASHRDRGGTDTQYF. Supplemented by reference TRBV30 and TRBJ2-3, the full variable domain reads SQTIHQWPATLVQPVGSPLSLECTVEGTSNPNLYWYRQAAGRGLQLLFYSVGIGQISSEVPQNLSASRPQDRQFILSSKKLLLSDSGFYLCASHRDRGGTDTQYFGPGTRLTVL.

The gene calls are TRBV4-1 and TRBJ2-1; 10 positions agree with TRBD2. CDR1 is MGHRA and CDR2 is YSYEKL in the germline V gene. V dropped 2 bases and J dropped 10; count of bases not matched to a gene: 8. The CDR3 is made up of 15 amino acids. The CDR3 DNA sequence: TGCGCCAGCAGCCAACTCACTAGCGGGATCACCGAGCAGTTCTTC. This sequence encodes CASSQLTSGITEQFF.